Listed below are T cell receptor beta chains from one sample, sequenced in a study of blood T cell repertoires in COVID-19. Assay used: immunoSEQ multiplex PCR; TCRdb lists only in-frame clones, some missing. The data show about 250,000 clones, approximately 85% seen once. Input material: peripheral blood. The receptors were sampled from a human donor with COVID-19, enrolled during active disease. The donor label of this sample is uncertain. Both conserved end residues are part of each CDR3. D genes are given only for firm matches. Only some rows state a clone size, as once, few, many or a class for expanded clones.

TRBV7-8	NA	TRBJ2-1	NA	CASSFGGGSYNEQFF	TGTGCCAGCAGCTTCGGGGGTGGCTCCTACAATGAGCAGTTCTTC
TRBV29-1	NA	TRBJ1-1	NA	CSVVQYAGGNTEAFF	TGCAGCGTTGTTCAGTATGCGGGGGGCAACACTGAAGCTTTCTTT
TRBV5-6	NA	TRBJ1-1	TRBD1	CASSTARRTGWDTEAFF	TGTGCCAGCAGCACGGCCAGAAGGACAGGTTGGGACACTGAAGCTTTCTTT
TRBV6-2/TRBV6-3	NA	TRBJ1-1	NA	CASSYSTPTWAFF	TGTGCCAGCAGTTACTCGACGCCGACATGGGCTTTCTTT
TRBV30	NA	TRBJ1-1	NA	CAWSVLGGETEAFF	TGTGCCTGGAGTGTACTCGGGGGGGAAACTGAAGCTTTCTTT
TRBV3-1/TRBV3-2	NA	TRBJ1-2	NA	CASSQVQGGLDWRGYTF	TGTGCCAGCAGCCAAGTTCAGGGAGGGCTAGATTGGCGAGGCTACACCTTC
TRBV30	NA	TRBJ1-4	NA	CAWSPGGQRKLFF	TGTGCCTGGAGTCCCGGCGGACAGAGAAAACTGTTTTTT
TRBV5-6	NA	TRBJ1-5	NA	CASSRTSYQPQHF	TGTGCCAGCAGCCGGACAAGCTATCAGCCCCAGCATTTT
TRBV7-9	few	TRBJ1-4	NA	CASSLFGGSPTNEKLFF	TGTGCCAGCAGCTTATTTGGGGGGTCGCCAACTAATGAAAAACTGTTTTTT
TRBV6-2/TRBV6-3	NA	TRBJ2-3	NA	CASSYGGWGGADTQYF	TGTGCCAGCAGTTATGGCGGGTGGGGTGGGGCAGATACGCAGTATTTT
TRBV7-9	NA	TRBJ2-2	TRBD2	CASKGLAGDTGELFF	TGTGCCAGCAAAGGACTAGCGGGAGACACCGGGGAGCTGTTTTTT
TRBV5-1	NA	TRBJ1-2	NA	CASSLDRLVGYTF	TGCGCCAGCAGCTTGGACAGGCTAGTCGGCTACACCTTC
TRBV10-3	NA	TRBJ2-7	NA	CAISDRLYEQYF	TGTGCCATCAGTGATAGATTGTACGAGCAGTACTTC
TRBV5-1	once	TRBJ2-2	TRBD2	CASSLEPSGRAGELFF	TGCGCCAGCAGCTTGGAGCCTAGCGGGAGGGCCGGGGAGCTGTTTTTT
TRBV20-1	NA	TRBJ2-7	NA	CSASLISEQYF	TGCAGTGCTAGCCTAATCTCCGAGCAGTACTTC
TRBV7-3	NA	TRBJ2-3	NA	CASSPRRENTDTQYF	TGTGCCAGCAGCCCCCGACGGGAGAACACAGATACGCAGTATTTT